This T cell receptor beta chain was recovered during a study of blood T cell repertoires in COVID-19. As concerns this clone: Other DNA sequences of this sample code for an identical CDR3.

Libraries were prepared by immunoSEQ multiplex PCR; TCRdb keeps only in-frame clonotypes and omits some of them. The top ten clones hold 1.5% to 2.5% of a sample with a few hundred thousand clones, about 90% of them seen once. The CDR3 contains 16 residues. The V gene end was trimmed by 4 bases and the J gene end by 5 bases; junction bases not matched to a gene: 8. Germline V gene sequence: CDR1 KGHDR, CDR2 SFDVKD. The sequenced sample was PBMCs or T cells enriched from blood (not recorded which). This sequence was found in a man between 40 and 49 years old in a cohort exposed to, infected with or recovered from COVID-19 (not recorded which). The V and J genes are TRBV24-1 and TRBJ2-2, with TRBD1 matching 8 bases. CDR3 loop: CATSDPGQGSTGELFF. CDR3 in DNA: TGTGCCACCAGTGACCCCGGACAGGGTAGTACCGGGGAGCTGTTTTTT.